This TCR beta chain was sequenced for a study of immune evolution from preneoplasia to lung adenocarcinoma. Notes on the study in general: Clonality was highest in normal lung, lower in later-stage lesions apparently. Normal lung had the highest top T cell clone frequencies.

Clones were read by immunoSEQ multiplex PCR, and TCRdb kept only the in-frame ones, dropping some. The sample yields fewer than 13,000 clones, roughly 80% seen once. After pathologic assessment, macro-dissection selected premalignant or tumor cells for extraction. This CDR3 has 14 residues. V trimming: 7 bases; J trimming: 1 base; junction bases outside the gene matches: 5. CDR1 is SGHVS and CDR2 is FQNEAQ in the germline V gene. Concerning this clone: Its antigen is as yet unknown.

The receptor was isolated from a person aged 70 to 85 with lung adenocarcinoma. The sequencing sample was made of FFPE minimally invasive lung adenocarcinoma tissue. The chain uses TRBV7-8 and TRBJ2-7, with 9 positions matching TRBD1. CDR3 loop: CASTPGTGSYEQYF. CDR3 bases: TGTGCCAGCACCCCGGGGACAGGGTCCTACGAGCAGTACTTC.